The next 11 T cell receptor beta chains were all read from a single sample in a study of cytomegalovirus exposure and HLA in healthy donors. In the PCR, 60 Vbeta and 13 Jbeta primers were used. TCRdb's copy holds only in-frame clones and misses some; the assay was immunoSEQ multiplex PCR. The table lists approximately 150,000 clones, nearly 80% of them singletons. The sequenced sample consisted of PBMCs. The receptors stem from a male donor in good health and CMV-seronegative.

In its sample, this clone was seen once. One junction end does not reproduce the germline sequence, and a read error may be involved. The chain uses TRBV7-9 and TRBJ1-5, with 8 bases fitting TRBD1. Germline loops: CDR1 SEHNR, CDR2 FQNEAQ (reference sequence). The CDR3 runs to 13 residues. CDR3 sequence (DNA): TGTTCCAGCAGCTTACAGGGGGGTCAGCCCCAGCATTTT. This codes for CSSSLQGGQPQHF.

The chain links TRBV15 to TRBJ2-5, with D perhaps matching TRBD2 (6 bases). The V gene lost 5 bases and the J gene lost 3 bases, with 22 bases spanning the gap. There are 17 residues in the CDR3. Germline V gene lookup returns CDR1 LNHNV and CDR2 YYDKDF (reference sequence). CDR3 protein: CATSGYAGTGVKETQYF. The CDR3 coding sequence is TGTGCCACCAGCGGGTATGCCGGGACTGGGGTAAAAGAGACCCAGTACTTC.

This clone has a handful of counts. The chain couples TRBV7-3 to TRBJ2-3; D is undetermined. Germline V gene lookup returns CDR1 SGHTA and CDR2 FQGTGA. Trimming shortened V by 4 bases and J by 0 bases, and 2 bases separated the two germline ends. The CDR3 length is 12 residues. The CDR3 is CASSSSTDTQYF. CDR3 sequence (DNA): TGTGCCAGCAGCTCAAGCACAGATACGCAGTATTTT.

As DNA, the CDR3 is TGCGCCAGCACCAGGTCCGGATTAGGGGATACTGGAAACACCATATATTTT. Protein sequence: CASTRSGLGDTGNTIYF. This sequence joins TRBV5-1 and TRBJ1-3; the D gene is possibly TRBD1 (5 bases). The CDR3 contains 17 residues. Germline V CDR1 and CDR2: SGHRS, YFSETQ. V lost 6 bases, J lost 2 bases, and 21 bases lay in between. The whole variable domain, remainder taken from reference TRBV5-1 and TRBJ1-3, is KAGVTQTPRYLIKTRGQQVTLSCSPISGHRSVSWYQQTPGQGLQFLFEYFSETQRNKGNFPGRFSGRQFSNSRSEMNVSTLELGDSALYLCASTRSGLGDTGNTIYFGEGSWLTVV.

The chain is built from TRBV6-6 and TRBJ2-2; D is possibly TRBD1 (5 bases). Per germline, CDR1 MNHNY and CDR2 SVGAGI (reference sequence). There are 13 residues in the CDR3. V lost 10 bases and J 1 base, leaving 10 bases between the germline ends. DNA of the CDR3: TGTGCCATCACCGACAGGAACACCGGGGAGCTGTTTTTT. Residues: CAITDRNTGELFF.

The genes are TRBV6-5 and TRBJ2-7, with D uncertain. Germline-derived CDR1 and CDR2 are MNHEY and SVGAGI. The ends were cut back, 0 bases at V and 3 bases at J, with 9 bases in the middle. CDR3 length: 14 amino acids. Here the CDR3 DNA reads TGTGCCAGCAGTTACTCGGGCAGAGACTACGAGCAGTACTTC. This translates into CASSYSGRDYEQYF.

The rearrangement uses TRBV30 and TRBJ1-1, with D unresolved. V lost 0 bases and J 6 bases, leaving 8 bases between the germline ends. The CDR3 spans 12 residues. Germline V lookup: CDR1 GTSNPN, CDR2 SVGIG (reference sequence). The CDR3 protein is CAWSVGGPEAFF. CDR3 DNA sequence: TGTGCCTGGAGTGTAGGAGGGCCTGAAGCTTTCTTT.

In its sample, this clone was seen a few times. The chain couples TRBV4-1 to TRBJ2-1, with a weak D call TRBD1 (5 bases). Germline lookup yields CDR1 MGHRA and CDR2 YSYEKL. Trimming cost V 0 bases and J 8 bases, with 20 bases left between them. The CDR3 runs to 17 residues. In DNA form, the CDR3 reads TGCGCCAGCAGCCAAGATCCCCCGAAGGACACCCAAGATGAGCAGTTCTTC. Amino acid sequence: CASSQDPPKDTQDEQFF.

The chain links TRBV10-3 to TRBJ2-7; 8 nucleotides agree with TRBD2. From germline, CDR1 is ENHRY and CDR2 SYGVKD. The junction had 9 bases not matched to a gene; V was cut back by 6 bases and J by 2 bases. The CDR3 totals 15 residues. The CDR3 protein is CAIREPGLEAYEQYF. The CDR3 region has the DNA TGTGCCATCAGAGAACCGGGACTAGAGGCCTACGAGCAGTACTTC.

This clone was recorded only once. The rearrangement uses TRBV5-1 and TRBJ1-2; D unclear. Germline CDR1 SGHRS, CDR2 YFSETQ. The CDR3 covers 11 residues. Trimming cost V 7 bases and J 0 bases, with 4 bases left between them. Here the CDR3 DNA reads TGCGCCAGCTCATCTAACTATGGCTACACCTTC. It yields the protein CASSSNYGYTF.

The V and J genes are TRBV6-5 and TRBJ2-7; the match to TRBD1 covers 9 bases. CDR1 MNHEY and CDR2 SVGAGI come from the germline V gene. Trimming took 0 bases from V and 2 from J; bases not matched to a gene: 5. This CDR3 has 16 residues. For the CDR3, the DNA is TGTGCCAGCAGTTACTCCGCCGGGACAGGGACCTACGAGCAGTACTTC. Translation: CASSYSAGTGTYEQYF.